This T cell receptor beta chain derives from a study of blood T cell repertoires in COVID-19. In the original workflow: Amplification with reference gene primers provided the estimates of nucleated cell counts. Sequencing was performed with immunoSEQ multiplex PCR; in TCRdb, only in-frame clones are kept and a portion is missing. V, J and clone size were drawn from that table, and D and trimming were deduced from the DNA. The sample shows about 170,000 clones, roughly 85% of them seen only once. Material: peripheral blood. The receptor comes from a human donor with acute or convalescent COVID-19. The donor label of this sample is uncertain.

The CDR3 region has the DNA TGCGCCAGCAGCCTATTCAGGGGCGAGCAGTACTTC. Its protein product is CASSLFRGEQYF. V usage is TRBV4-1 and J usage is TRBJ2-7, with a possible D match to TRBD1 (6 bases). This CDR3 has 12 amino acids. Germline CDR1 MGHRA, CDR2 YSYEKL. V was shortened by 4 bases and J by 6 bases, with 10 bases between the two germline ends.